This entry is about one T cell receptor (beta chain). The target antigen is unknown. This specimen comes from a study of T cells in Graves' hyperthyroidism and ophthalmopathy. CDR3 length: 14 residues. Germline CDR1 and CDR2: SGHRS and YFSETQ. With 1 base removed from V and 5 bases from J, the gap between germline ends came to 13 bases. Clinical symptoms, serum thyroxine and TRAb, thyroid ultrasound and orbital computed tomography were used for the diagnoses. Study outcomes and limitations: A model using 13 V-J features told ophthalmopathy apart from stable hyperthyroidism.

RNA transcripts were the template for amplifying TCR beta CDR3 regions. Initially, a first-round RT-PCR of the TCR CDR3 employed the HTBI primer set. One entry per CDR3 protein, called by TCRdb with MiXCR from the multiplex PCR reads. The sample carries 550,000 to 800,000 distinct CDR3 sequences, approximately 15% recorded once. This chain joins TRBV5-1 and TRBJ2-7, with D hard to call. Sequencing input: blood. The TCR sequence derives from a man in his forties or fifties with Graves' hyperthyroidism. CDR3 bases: TGCGCCAGCAGCTTGTACACCCTGAAGAACGAGCAGTACTTC. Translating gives CASSLYTLKNEQYF. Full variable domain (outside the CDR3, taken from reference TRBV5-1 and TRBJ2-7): KAGVTQTPRYLIKTRGQQVTLSCSPISGHRSVSWYQQTPGQGLQFLFEYFSETQRNKGNFPGRFSGRQFSNSRSEMNVSTLELGDSALYLCASSLYTLKNEQYFGPGTRLTVT.